The source of this TCR beta chain is a study of regulatory T cells in long-lasting Graves disease. V shed 2 bases and J shed 0 bases, with 7 bases lying between them. The germline gives CDR1 MNHNS, CDR2 SASEGT. This CDR3 spans 14 amino acids. Documented time point: persistent/refractory GD, antithyroid drugs over 5 years with positive TRAb. From RNA extracted from PBMCs, the TCR library was made. The patients were drawn from one endocrinology department in Xi'an, China. Notes on the study in general: The work looked only at peripheral blood and did not look at thyroid tissue. Those with persistent Graves' had less TCR diversity than newly diagnosed patients.

In its sample, this clonotype was seen many times. Its cognate antigen is unknown. According to the study, TCR beta libraries were built with iRepertoire HTBI primers and CDR3-region Arm-PCR. One entry per CDR3 protein results from TCRdb running MiXCR on the multiplex PCR reads. Here the sample spans a few hundred thousand distinct CDR3 sequences, roughly 23% being singletons. The clonotype was recovered from a female donor with Graves disease. The V and J genes are TRBV6-1 and TRBJ1-2; perhaps TRBD1 as D (6 bases). Sequenced material: peripheral blood mononuclear cells (PBMCs), taken when the disease was refractory, from a patient treated with antithyroid drugs. The CDR3 DNA reads TGTGCCAGCAGTGAACGGACAGCTAACTATGGCTACACCTTC. This sequence encodes CASSERTANYGYTF.